The subject of this entry is one T cell receptor (beta chain). The antigen is not known. The sample belongs to a study of regulatory T cells in long-lasting Graves disease. Findings and caveats of the study: TRBV28 was favored in persistent disease, as were TRBJ1-2 and TRBJ2-5. Having only a small sample size may have limited accuracy.

In building TCR beta libraries, iRepertoire HTBI primers were used together with Arm-PCR of CDR3 regions. Each CDR3 protein is one row after TCRdb ran MiXCR on the multiplex PCR reads. The sample has about 340,000 distinct CDR3 sequences; less than 20% are singletons. Per germline, CDR1 SGHKS and CDR2 YYEKEE (reference sequence). Trimming left V 1 base short and J 12 bases short, with 14 bases between. The CDR3 consists of 12 residues. Time point meaning: persistent/refractory GD, antithyroid drugs over 5 years with positive TRAb. Extracted PBMC RNA gave rise to the TCR library. The source was peripheral blood mononuclear cells (PBMCs), collected when the disease was refractory, from a patient treated with antithyroid drugs. This clonotype was obtained from a female donor with Graves disease. The gene calls are TRBV5-5 and TRBJ2-7, with D tentatively TRBD2 (5 bases). This chain's CDR3 is CASSLIKTGLYF. Here the CDR3 DNA reads TGTGCCAGCAGCTTGATAAAAACGGGATTGTACTTC.